These T cell receptor beta chains were read from a single sample in a study of blood T cell repertoires in COVID-19. The data were produced by immunoSEQ multiplex PCR, yet TCRdb's version contains in-frame clones alone and is incomplete. The data hold over 200,000 clones, with under 90% observed a single time. Material for sequencing was peripheral blood. The origin of the receptors is a man aged 55 to 70 who had recovered from COVID-19. CDR3s include the opening cysteine and the closing phenylalanine or tryptophan.

v_call cdr3_aa
TRBV27 CATRRDRISGNEKLFF
TRBV28 CASTIPGQGVFYGYTF
TRBV28 CASSLGLAGGPREQFF
TRBV29-1 CSVPDRGMNTEAFF
TRBV24-1 CATSDLKGGRQETQYF
TRBV12-3/TRBV12-4 CASSFPPVTQYF
TRBV21-1 CASTPWGVSTDTQYF
TRBV4-3 CASSQIAQRGSTDTQYF
TRBV6-2/TRBV6-3 CASSHSYEQYF
TRBV11-3 CASSPSRGSPGELFF
TRBV10-3 CAIRGSGTGGDGYTF
TRBV3-1/TRBV3-2 CASSQHKPLNEQFF
TRBV5-1 CASSLDVRTNTDTQYF
TRBV9 CASSVGPGGSGGNTIYF
TRBV6-1 CASSERVTEAFF
TRBV5-4 CASSLQVPGEQFF
TRBV6-5 CASISRDRGVGELFF
TRBV7-2 CASSLAQGVGTEAFF
TRBV2 CASNTGGNYGYTF
TRBV7-9 CASSLRGEGTEAFF
TRBV5-4 CASSHRDRTGEQYF
TRBV7-3 CASSLTNTINRGTQYF
TRBV20-1 CSALPRNEQYF
TRBV7-9 CASSWGQTTTNEKLFF
TRBV11-2 CASSYVGQIQETQYF
TRBV20-1 CSASLGARFGGYTF
TRBV18 CASSPGGGSEQYF
TRBV19 CASSKWGAGYTF
TRBV7-8 CASSSGQGHEKLFF
TRBV5-1 CASSPSAGPSGEAFF
TRBV5-5 CASSSSRGQSETQYF
TRBV5-1 CASSVRDRGYEQYF
TRBV19 CASSLMGGGSSYEQYF
TRBV30 CAWSSPQGGTEAFF
TRBV5-1 CASSRTGGTDTQYF
TRBV7-3 CASSWQRGGTDTQYF
TRBV9 CASSDAGTSGEQYF
TRBV19 CASSILGGGSRPGELFF
TRBV6-6 CASSPRDRALLTGANVLTF
TRBV19 CASSSSAGYNEQFF
TRBV6-4 CASSSGTTGTTEAFF
TRBV6-4 CASSEGLAGGPDEQFF
TRBV29-1 CSVGSSYEQYF
TRBV19 CASCPRGAGYGYTF
TRBV19 CASRSYGGLNTEAFF
TRBV9 CASNRPGDSTDTQYF
TRBV6-4 CASSEQWNTEAFF
TRBV18 CASSPQAGAPGAQYF
TRBV5-1 CASSRDREGATYEQYF
TRBV28 CASSLSTEAFF
TRBV9 CASSVAGGHYGYTF
TRBV6-1 CASSDAGQGAYYGYTF
TRBV7-8 CASSPEGVSNQPQHF
TRBV15 CATSREGARVQETQYF
TRBV19 CASTWTVAANTGELFF
TRBV7-9 CASSSTPDRAGIQYF
TRBV30 CAWGGTSGFSYEQYF
TRBV29-1 CSVSGQVGTDTQYF